This T cell receptor beta chain was retrieved from a study of OX40 agonist ivuxolimab in advanced cancers. Per the germline V gene, CDR1 is MGHDK and CDR2 is SYGVNS. The V segment lost 0 bases and the J segment 1 base; nucleotides outside the gene matches: 3. The CDR3 is 16 amino acids. Of note for this clone: What it binds is unknown.

Regarding the study as a whole: Expanded clones tended on average to be more numerous among CD8+ T cells than CD4+. Relatively little clonal expansion, among the lowest observed, appeared in partial responders at 0.1-3.0 mg/kg.

The protocol was immunoSEQ multiplex PCR, while the TCRdb copy is restricted to in-frame clones and leaves out a portion. This sample yields around 47,000 clones, of which 88% are seen a single time; 11% to 15% belongs to the top ten. The sequencing here drew on CD4+ or CD8+ T cells sorted from blood, taken in a trial of the OX40 agonist ivuxolimab. The genes are TRBV25-1 and TRBJ1-1; 9 positions match TRBD1. The TCR originated in an adult with an advanced solid tumor such as melanoma, head and neck, liver or kidney cancer. The CDR3 DNA follows: TGTGCCAGCAGTGAATATACAGGGGGCTCGAACACTGAAGCTTTCTTT. Encoded protein: CASSEYTGGSNTEAFF.